This passage covers 5 T cell receptor beta chains from one sample sequenced in a study of blood T cell repertoires in COVID-19. Generated by immunoSEQ multiplex PCR, the TCRdb table keeps only in-frame clones and is missing some. The sample has about 120,000 clones, around three quarters seen once. Source material: peripheral blood. The receptors were sampled from a man in his forties with active or convalescent COVID-19.

V usage is TRBV3-1 (or the pseudogene TRBV3-2) and J usage is TRBJ2-6, with a possible D match to TRBD2 (5 bases). V dropped 4 bases and J dropped 6 bases, with 16 bases sitting between them. The germline CDR1 and CDR2 sequences are LGHDT and YNNKEL (reference sequence). There are 16 residues in the CDR3. The CDR3 here is CASSPPRGLEANVLTF. The CDR3 region has the DNA TGTGCCAGCAGCCCCCCCCGGGGTCTGGAGGCCAACGTCCTGACTTTC.

The chain is built from TRBV5-6 and TRBJ2-5; 14 nucleotides agree with TRBD2. The CDR3 is made up of 16 amino acids. Germline CDR1 reads SGHDT; CDR2 reads YYEEEE. Losses at the gene ends were 7 bases for V and 5 bases for J; bases not matched to a gene: 10. CDR3 amino acids: CASPLGLAGERETQYF. For the CDR3, the DNA is TGTGCCAGCCCCTTGGGACTAGCGGGAGAGAGGGAGACCCAGTACTTC.

The chain couples TRBV7-9 to TRBJ1-5, with D maybe TRBD1 (5 bases). Germline lookup yields CDR1 SEHNR and CDR2 FQNEAQ (reference sequence). Trimming took 10 bases from V and 0 from J, leaving 13 bases between them. The CDR3 covers 14 residues. This CDR3 reads CATRRGDSNQPQHF. The CDR3 DNA reads TGTGCCACAAGACGGGGGGATAGCAATCAGCCCCAGCATTTT.

The J gene is TRBJ2-7, the V gene TRBV28; tentative D call: TRBD1 (6 bases). Germline V gene lookup returns CDR1 MDHEN and CDR2 SYDVKM. CDR3 length: 12 residues. V lost 8 bases and J lost 3, with 11 bases in between. CDR3 nucleotides: TGTGCCAGCCGGACAGAAGTCTACGAGCAGTACTTC. Translated, it gives CASRTEVYEQYF.

This chain uses TRBV15 with TRBJ2-3; possible D gene TRBD2, 6 bases. The germline V gene encodes CDR1 LNHNV and CDR2 YYDKDF (reference sequence). The CDR3 has 19 residues. V was cut by 3 bases and J by 6 bases, with 28 bases left in between. DNA of the CDR3: TGTGCCACCAGCAGGATTAGGCAGCTCGCGCGGGGTAGGAGGGATACGCAGTATTTT. Amino acid sequence: CATSRIRQLARGRRDTQYF.